The clone carrying this T cell receptor (beta chain) was counted a few times. The source of the sample is a study of blood T cell repertoires in COVID-19. Study as a whole: COVID-19 samples from acute and convalescent phases originated in the United States, Italy and Spain. PBMCs, B-cell-depleted T cells, or T cells were the source of the cDNA or gDNA that made up the material.

In the original workflow: Reference gene primer amplification in the assay estimated nucleated cell counts. Sequencing used immunoSEQ multiplex PCR; TCRdb keeps in-frame clones, though not all of them. The V and J calls and clone size are taken from that table; D and trimming were inferred from the DNA. The sample lists about 59,000 clones, 65% to 80% occurring once. The germline V and J ends were trimmed by 2 bases and 7 bases, with 9 bases remaining between them. CDR3 size: 11 residues. CDR1 is DFQATT and CDR2 is SNEGSKA in the germline V gene (reference sequence). The chain combines TRBV20-1 with TRBJ2-7; the D is unclear. This receptor was obtained from a human donor in a cohort sampled during active COVID-19. Sequences were obtained from peripheral blood. CDR3 sequence (DNA): TGCAGTGCTAGAACGTTGAGGGAGCAGTACTTC. Amino acid sequence: CSARTLREQYF.